This T cell receptor beta chain was recovered during a study of T-cell memory formation after mild COVID-19. Each CDR3 protein is one row after TCRdb ran MiXCR on the 5' RACE reads. Altogether 300,000 to 400,000 distinct CDR3 sequences are present, roughly 13% being singletons, with the ten largest covering roughly 20%. This clonotype has a count of ten or more. The antigen is undetermined. The germline gives CDR1 LGHNA, CDR2 YNFKEQ. The CDR3 covers 14 residues. Trimming removed 0 bases at V and 7 bases at J, with 10 bases between. Study findings and constraints: The main location of contracting CD4+ clones was CM and EM, and that of contracting CD8+ clones was EMRA.

The origin of this receptor is a man aged 18-30 years who had mild COVID-19 (a few samples of this study predate the infection). Cell type and time point are not known. This sequence joins TRBV4-2 and TRBJ1-5; D possibly corresponds to TRBD1 (5 bases). Sequenced material: PBMCs or a T cell subset sorted from them (not recorded which). CDR3 in DNA: TGTGCCAGCAGCCAAGAGTGGGGCGGCCAGCCCCAGCATTTT. Its translation is CASSQEWGGQPQHF.